These 23 T cell receptor beta chains were sequenced from one sample in a study of PD-1 blockade in mismatch repair-deficient tumors. Measured with immunoSEQ multiplex PCR; TCRdb has only the in-frame clones, and not every one. The sample carries approximately 60,000 clones, around 88% recorded once. Sequencing used peripheral blood, obtained 52 weeks after starting pembrolizumab. All receptors derive from an adult with mismatch repair-deficient cancer.

This chain connects TRBV10-3 to TRBJ2-7, with D tentatively TRBD1 (6 bases). CDR1 and CDR2 from the germline V gene are ENHRY and SYGVKD. This CDR3 has 14 amino acids. V was pared by 2 bases and J by 2 bases, with 10 bases between. The CDR3 bases are TGTGCCATCAGTGAGGCCGGGACAACCTACGAGCAGTACTTC. This encodes CAISEAGTTYEQYF.

The chain recombines TRBV5-1 with TRBJ2-1; D gene unclear. This CDR3 is 10 amino acids long. The germline V gene encodes CDR1 SGHRS and CDR2 YFSETQ. V lost 4 bases to trimming and J lost 14 bases, with 10 bases between them. The chain's CDR3 is CASSVGWEFF. The CDR3 DNA follows: TGCGCCAGCAGCGTCGGGTGGGAGTTCTTC.

The chain is built from TRBV13 and TRBJ1-3; 10 bases are a match to TRBD1. With 0 bases clipped from V and 2 bases from J, the junction kept 4 bases outside the gene matches. The CDR3 consists of 17 residues. Germline V CDR1 and CDR2: PRHDT, FYEKMQ (reference sequence). CDR3 region: CASSLGGTGEPGNTIYF. In nucleotides, the CDR3 is TGTGCCAGCAGCTTAGGCGGGACAGGGGAGCCTGGAAACACCATATATTTT.

The CDR3 region is CASSLLGGPSNYGYTF. The CDR3 nucleotides are TGTGCCAGCAGTTTATTAGGGGGGCCTTCTAACTATGGCTACACCTTC. The chain recombines TRBV28 with TRBJ1-2; D is perhaps TRBD1 (6 bases). Germline CDR1 and CDR2: MDHEN and SYDVKM. With 1 base removed from V and 0 bases from J, the gap between germline ends came to 12 bases. The CDR3 contains 16 residues.

The chain carries TRBV7-9 and TRBJ2-5; either TRBD1 or TRBD2 may supply D (5 bases each). Trimming removed 2 bases from V and 5 bases from J, with 9 bases in between. The length of the CDR3 is 13 residues. In germline, CDR1 is SEHNR, CDR2 FQNEAQ (reference sequence). CDR3 residues: CASSLPGPETQYF. The CDR3 nucleotides read TGTGCCAGCAGCTTACCGGGACCCGAGACCCAGTACTTC.

Only a few counts were recorded for this clone. CDR3 in amino acids: CASTSGNTDTQYF. As DNA, the CDR3 is TGTGCCAGCACTAGTGGTAACACAGATACGCAGTATTTT. This chain joins TRBV11-2 and TRBJ2-3; D gene ambiguous. CDR3 length: 13 amino acids. Trimming stripped 7 bases from V and 2 bases from J, with 10 bases between. CDR1 is SGHAT and CDR2 is FQNNGV in the germline V gene.

This clone occurred a few times. This chain links TRBV5-1 with TRBJ1-2; D perhaps matches TRBD1 (6 bases). CDR1 SGHRS and CDR2 YFSETQ come from the germline V gene. The CDR3 has 12 amino acids. Trimming removed 2 bases from V and 8 bases from J, with 10 bases in between. The CDR3 DNA reads TGCGCCAGCAGCTTACCAGGGGACGGCTACACCTTC. This gives the protein CASSLPGDGYTF.

V and J are TRBV4-1 and TRBJ2-1; tentatively, D is TRBD2 (6 bases). The CDR3 has 16 residues. Germline loops: CDR1 MGHRA, CDR2 YSYEKL. V was trimmed by 3 bases and J by 0 bases, leaving 12 bases between them. CDR3 protein: CASSQEQLASYNEQFF. In DNA, the CDR3 is TGCGCCAGCAGCCAGGAACAACTAGCCTCCTACAATGAGCAGTTCTTC.

V usage is TRBV7-9 and J usage is TRBJ2-3; D not resolved. The CDR3 sequence is 15 residues long. Trimming took off 1 base at V and 1 base at J, with 9 bases between the two ends. Per the germline V gene, CDR1 is SEHNR and CDR2 is FQNEAQ (reference sequence). The CDR3 region has the DNA TGTGCCAGCAGCTTAGAAATTGGGGGCACAGATACGCAGTATTTT. Protein: CASSLEIGGTDTQYF.

The CDR3, as DNA: TGCGCCAGCAGCGACCGACAGCAAGCCCCCTACGAGCAGTACTTC. Translation: CASSDRQQAPYEQYF. The chain employs TRBV4-1 and TRBJ2-7; D possibly corresponds to TRBD1 (5 bases). The germline V and J ends were trimmed by 5 bases and 2 bases, with 16 bases remaining between them. Looked up from germline, CDR1 is MGHRA and CDR2 is YSYEKL. This CDR3 is 15 amino acids long.

The chain uses TRBV6-5 and TRBJ2-5, with 7 bases fitting TRBD1. The CDR3 totals 15 residues. Germline CDR1 is MNHEY and CDR2 is SVGAGI. The V segment lost 5 bases and the J segment 5 bases; nucleotides outside the gene matches: 11. As DNA, the CDR3 is TGTGCCAGCAGTCCAGAGGACAGGATTTGGGAGACCCAGTACTTC. Translation: CASSPEDRIWETQYF.

V gene TRBV14 combines with J gene TRBJ2-6; D gene unclear. The CDR3 is 14 amino acids. V was cut by 8 bases and J by 1 base, with 9 bases left in between. Looked up from germline, CDR1 is SGHDN and CDR2 is FVKESK. The CDR3 reads CASSIGSGANVLTF. The CDR3 nucleotides are TGTGCCAGCTCGATCGGGTCTGGGGCCAACGTCCTGACTTTC.

The CDR3 bases are TGTGCCAGCAGTTTATCTAGCTCGAACACCGGGGAGCTGTTTTTT. Protein sequence: CASSLSSSNTGELFF. The rearrangement links TRBV27 to TRBJ2-2; D not certain. The CDR3 totals 15 residues. Trimming shortened V by 0 bases and J by 0 bases, and 5 bases separated the two germline ends. The V gene's germline CDR1 is MNHEY and CDR2 SMNVEV (reference sequence).

Of note for this clone: This same CDR3 is encoded by further DNA sequences in the sample. This chain joins TRBV7-9 and TRBJ2-7; no reliable D call. Germline CDR1 reads SEHNR; CDR2 reads FQNEAQ (reference sequence). CDR3 length equals 12 residues. Deletions cut 4 bases from V and 3 bases from J, with 7 bases between. DNA for the CDR3: TGTGCCAGCAGCTCGGACCGCTACGAGCAGTACTTC. This translates into CASSSDRYEQYF.

This chain links TRBV23-1 with TRBJ2-7; the D is unclear. TRBV23-1 is flagged as an ORF with uncertain function. CDR3 size: 12 residues. The V and J ends lost 2 bases and 2 bases respectively, with 4 bases between them. Here the CDR3 reads CASSQRPYEQYF. The CDR3 DNA is TGCGCCAGCAGTCAACGGCCCTACGAGCAGTACTTC.

The rearrangement links TRBV4-3 to TRBJ2-2; the match to TRBD2 covers 7 bases. The CDR3 has 15 amino acids. Per the germline V gene, CDR1 is LGHNA and CDR2 is YSLEER. With 2 bases clipped from V and 7 bases from J, the junction kept 7 bases outside the gene matches. CDR3 region: CASSQRPRGVGELFF. CDR3 DNA: TGCGCCAGCAGCCAACGCCCCCGGGGGGTCGGGGAGCTGTTTTTT.

This clone was found once. The J gene is TRBJ2-4, the V gene TRBV9, with D possibly matching TRBD2 (6 bases). Trimming shortened V by 3 bases and J by 0 bases, and 7 bases separated the two germline ends. This CDR3 contains 14 residues. Looked up from germline, CDR1 is SGDLS and CDR2 is YYNGEE. Here the CDR3 DNA reads TGTGCCAGCAGCGCGGGACTAGCCAAAAACATTCAGTACTTC. Its protein is CASSAGLAKNIQYF.

The chain combines TRBV7-9 with TRBJ2-1; TRBD1 is a possible D gene (6 bases). Trimming removed 6 bases at V and 9 bases at J, with 12 bases between. This CDR3 has 12 residues. Germline lookup yields CDR1 SEHNR and CDR2 FQNEAQ (reference sequence). The CDR3 spells CASRAGVGEQFF. As DNA, the CDR3 is TGTGCCAGCAGAGCAGGGGTGGGTGAGCAGTTCTTC.

The chain links TRBV7-6 to TRBJ2-1, with 8 bases that match TRBD2. The CDR3 spans 17 residues. CDR1 SGHVS and CDR2 FNYEAQ come from the germline V gene. Trimming took 1 base from V and 9 from J; bases not matched to a gene: 14. In nucleotides, the CDR3 is TGTGCCAGCAGCTTAGAAATTGGGACTAGTTTTATCGGTGAGCAGTTCTTC. Residues: CASSLEIGTSFIGEQFF.

The chain recombines TRBV4-2 with TRBJ2-1; D unresolved. The germline V and J ends were trimmed by 1 base and 15 bases, with 10 bases remaining between them. Per the germline V gene, CDR1 is LGHNA and CDR2 is YNFKEQ. There are 11 residues in the CDR3. Written as DNA, the CDR3 is TGTGCCAGCAGCCAAGGACGAAACCCGTTCTTC. The encoded protein is CASSQGRNPFF.

The V and J genes are TRBV5-4 and TRBJ2-7; D may be TRBD2 (5 bases). CDR1 and CDR2 from the germline V gene are SGHNT and YYREEE (reference sequence). The CDR3 length is 15 residues. The germline V and J ends were trimmed by 1 base and 5 bases, with 16 bases remaining between them. The CDR3 is CASSLIGIASHEQYF. DNA of the CDR3: TGTGCCAGCAGCTTGATCGGGATAGCATCCCACGAGCAGTACTTC.

V is TRBV21-1 and J is TRBJ2-7. TRBV21-1 is a pseudogene segment. CDR3 length: 14 residues. The CDR3 protein is CASSSSRLRYEQYF. The CDR3 DNA reads TGTGCCAGCAGCTCAAGCCGGCTTCGCTACGAGCAGTACTTC.

The rearrangement uses TRBV30 and TRBJ2-4; D call uncertain. Germline V gene lookup returns CDR1 GTSNPN and CDR2 SVGIG (reference sequence). The CDR3 sequence is 13 residues long. The CDR3 DNA reads as TGTGCGCTGTTGGCGCCGGCCAAAAACATTCAGTACTTC. It translates to CALLAPAKNIQYF.